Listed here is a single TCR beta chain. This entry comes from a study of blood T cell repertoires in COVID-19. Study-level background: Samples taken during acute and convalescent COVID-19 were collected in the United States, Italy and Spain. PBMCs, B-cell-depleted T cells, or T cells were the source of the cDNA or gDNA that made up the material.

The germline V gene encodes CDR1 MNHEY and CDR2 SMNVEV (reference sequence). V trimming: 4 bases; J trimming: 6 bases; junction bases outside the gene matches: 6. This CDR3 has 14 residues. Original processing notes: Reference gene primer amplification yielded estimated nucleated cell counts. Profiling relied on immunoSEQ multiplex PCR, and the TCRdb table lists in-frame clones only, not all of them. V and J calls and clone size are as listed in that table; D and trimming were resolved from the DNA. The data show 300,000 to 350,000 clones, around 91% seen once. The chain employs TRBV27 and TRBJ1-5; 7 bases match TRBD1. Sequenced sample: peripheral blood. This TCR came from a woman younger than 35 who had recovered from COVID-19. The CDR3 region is CASSSAPGGQPQHF. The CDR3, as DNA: TGTGCCAGCAGTTCCGCCCCAGGGGGTCAGCCCCAGCATTTT.